This is a list of T cell receptor beta chains from one sample in a study of tumor and adjacent non-tumor tissue in lung cancer. TCRdb independently ran MiXCR on the multiplex PCR reads; one entry per CDR3 protein. The sample consists of approximately 71,000 distinct CDR3 sequences, almost 60% of them appearing once. Sequencing was done on a sample of lung tumor tissue. The receptors were sampled from a man in his forties or fifties with non-small cell lung cancer. The CDR3 runs from the conserved cysteine through the conserved F or W. Each record gives: V gene, D gene, clone size, J gene, CDR3 DNA, CDR3 protein. The D gene is left open where the match is weak. For some rows the clone size is stated as once, few or many, or as a class when expanded; others skip it.

V gene: TRBV5-1
D gene: NA
clone size: NA
J gene: TRBJ1-2
CDR3 DNA: TGCACCAGCAGCTTGGCTGGGGGCTTTGATGGTTACACCTTC
CDR3 protein: CTSSLAGGFDGYTF

V gene: TRBV28
D gene: NA
clone size: NA
J gene: TRBJ2-7
CDR3 DNA: TGTGCCAGCAGCATGACAGGGACTGGCTACGAGCAGTACTTC
CDR3 protein: CASSMTGTGYEQYF

V gene: TRBV6-5
D gene: NA
clone size: NA
J gene: TRBJ2-6
CDR3 DNA: TGTGCCAGCAGTTCCCGGGCTCGCTCTGGGGCCAACATCCTGACTTTC
CDR3 protein: CASSSRARSGANILTF

V gene: TRBV6-6
D gene: TRBD1
clone size: NA
J gene: TRBJ1-1
CDR3 DNA: TGTGCCAGCAGACCCGGGACAGGGGCCGCGATCACTGAGGCTTTCTTT
CDR3 protein: CASRPGTGAAITEAFF

V gene: TRBV5-1
D gene: NA
clone size: NA
J gene: TRBJ2-3
CDR3 DNA: TGCGCCAGCAGCTTGGAAGGCCATACGCATTATTTT
CDR3 protein: CASSLEGHTHYF

V gene: TRBV4-2
D gene: NA
clone size: NA
J gene: TRBJ2-7
CDR3 DNA: TGTGTCAGCAGCAACTGGGACCCTCCCTACGAGCAGTACTTC
CDR3 protein: CVSSNWDPPYEQYF

V gene: TRBV27
D gene: NA
clone size: NA
J gene: TRBJ2-1
CDR3 DNA: TGTGCCAGCAGTGGCCCGGACGGGGGGCGGTCGAATGAGCAGTTCTTC
CDR3 protein: CASSGPDGGRSNEQFF

V gene: TRBV5-1
D gene: TRBD2
clone size: NA
J gene: TRBJ2-7
CDR3 DNA: TGCGCCAGCAGAACCGAGGGAGGGACCAAGTACGAGCAGTACTTC
CDR3 protein: CASRTEGGTKYEQYF

V gene: TRBV10-3
D gene: NA
clone size: many
J gene: TRBJ2-5
CDR3 DNA: TGTGCCACGAGCGTACAAGAGACCCAGTACTTC
CDR3 protein: CATSVQETQYF

V gene: TRBV4-1
D gene: NA
clone size: once
J gene: TRBJ1-5
CDR3 DNA: TGCGCCAGTAGCCAAGATAGAGCGGGTCAGCCCCATCATTTT
CDR3 protein: CASSQDRAGQPHHF

V gene: TRBV11-3
D gene: TRBD2
clone size: few
J gene: TRBJ2-3
CDR3 DNA: TGTACCAGCGGCGCCGGGACTAACGGCACAGATACGCAGTATTTT
CDR3 protein: CTSGAGTNGTDTQYF

V gene: TRBV29-1
D gene: TRBD2
clone size: NA
J gene: TRBJ2-1
CDR3 DNA: TGCGTCGGGACTAAAGTTTCACGGGGTGAGCAATTCTTC
CDR3 protein: CVGTKVSRGEQFF

V gene: TRBV7-8
D gene: NA
clone size: NA
J gene: TRBJ2-5
CDR3 DNA: TGTGCCAGCAGCTTAGATACAGGAGCCCTCAGACAAGAGGCCCAGTACTTC
CDR3 protein: CASSLDTGALRQEAQYF

V gene: TRBV4-2
D gene: NA
clone size: many
J gene: TRBJ2-7
CDR3 DNA: TGTGCCAGCAGCCAAGAGACAAACCCGTCCTACGAGCAGTACTTC
CDR3 protein: CASSQETNPSYEQYF

V gene: TRBV11-2
D gene: NA
clone size: NA
J gene: TRBJ1-1
CDR3 DNA: TGTGCCAGCAGCTTAGAGGGGACACTGACTTTCTTT
CDR3 protein: CASSLEGTLTFF

V gene: TRBV5-1
D gene: NA
clone size: NA
J gene: TRBJ1-5
CDR3 DNA: TGCGCCAGCAGCTTGGGAGCTGGGGACCCTAATCATCCCCAGCATTTT
CDR3 protein: CASSLGAGDPNHPQHF

V gene: TRBV29-1
D gene: NA
clone size: NA
J gene: TRBJ1-2
CDR3 DNA: TGCAACGTTGGCCGTCAGGGGAACTATTGCTACACCTTC
CDR3 protein: CNVGRQGNYCYTF

V gene: TRBV6-1
D gene: TRBD1
clone size: few
J gene: TRBJ2-2
CDR3 DNA: TGTGCCAGCAGAAGACAGGGGAGTACCGGGAATCTGTTTTTT
CDR3 protein: CASRRQGSTGNLFF

V gene: TRBV11-1
D gene: TRBD2
clone size: NA
J gene: TRBJ2-3
CDR3 DNA: TGTGTCAGGAGCTCCAGCGGGAACTCAGATACGCAGTATTTT
CDR3 protein: CVRSSSGNSDTQYF

V gene: TRBV20-1
D gene: NA
clone size: once
J gene: TRBJ2-3
CDR3 DNA: TGCAGTGCTAGGCAGGCAGATACGCAGTATTTT
CDR3 protein: CSARQADTQYF

V gene: TRBV6-5
D gene: NA
clone size: many
J gene: TRBJ2-7
CDR3 DNA: TGTGCCAGCACGGCCAGCCTAAGCTCCTACGAGCAGTACTTC
CDR3 protein: CASTASLSSYEQYF

V gene: TRBV29-1
D gene: NA
clone size: NA
J gene: TRBJ1-1
CDR3 DNA: TGCAGCAGTGAACAGGGAACTGAAACTTTCTTT
CDR3 protein: CSSEQGTETFF

V gene: TRBV7-9
D gene: NA
clone size: NA
J gene: TRBJ2-5
CDR3 DNA: TGTGCCAGCAGCTTAGGACAGAGAGAGACCCAGTACTTC
CDR3 protein: CASSLGQRETQYF

V gene: TRBV5-1
D gene: TRBD1
clone size: many
J gene: TRBJ2-7
CDR3 DNA: TGCGCCAGCAGCCGTGGGACAGATTCCTACGAGCAGTACTTC
CDR3 protein: CASSRGTDSYEQYF

V gene: TRBV6-5
D gene: NA
clone size: NA
J gene: TRBJ1-6
CDR3 DNA: TGTACCAGCAGCCGAGTGGATTCACCCCTCCACTTT
CDR3 protein: CTSSRVDSPLHF

V gene: TRBV4-2
D gene: NA
clone size: few
J gene: TRBJ1-6
CDR3 DNA: TGTGCCAGCAGCCAAGGGCAGGGCGGATCACCCCCCCACTTT
CDR3 protein: CASSQGQGGSPPHF

V gene: TRBV10-3
D gene: TRBD2
clone size: many
J gene: TRBJ2-3
CDR3 DNA: TGTGCCATTGCGGGGGGGCCTGGCACAGATACGCAGTATTTT
CDR3 protein: CAIAGGPGTDTQYF

V gene: TRBV28
D gene: TRBD1
clone size: NA
J gene: TRBJ1-4
CDR3 DNA: TGTGCCAGCAGTTCGGGACAGGGAGTAACTAATGAAAAACTGTTTTTT
CDR3 protein: CASSSGQGVTNEKLFF

V gene: TRBV4-1
D gene: TRBD1
clone size: medium-sized
J gene: TRBJ1-2
CDR3 DNA: TGCGCCAGCAGCCAAGATGACAGGGGGTTTGGCTACACCTTC
CDR3 protein: CASSQDDRGFGYTF

V gene: TRBV4-2
D gene: NA
clone size: many
J gene: TRBJ1-6
CDR3 DNA: TGTGCCAGCAGCCAAGACTTACAGAATTCACCCCTCCACTTT
CDR3 protein: CASSQDLQNSPLHF

V gene: TRBV6-6
D gene: NA
clone size: NA
J gene: TRBJ2-7
CDR3 DNA: TGTGCCAGTTCCCCCGCTTCGGTACAGCTACCCTACGAGCAATACTTC
CDR3 protein: CASSPASVQLPYEQYF

V gene: TRBV6-5
D gene: TRBD1
clone size: NA
J gene: TRBJ2-7
CDR3 DNA: TGTGCCAGTAGCTTCACAGGGACAGGGCGCCGTCTGCAGTACTTC
CDR3 protein: CASSFTGTGRRLQYF

V gene: TRBV12-3/TRBV12-4
D gene: NA
clone size: NA
J gene: TRBJ2-5
CDR3 DNA: TGTGCCAGCGGTTCCATGCCGGGGGAGACCCAGTACTTC
CDR3 protein: CASGSMPGETQYF

V gene: TRBV11-2
D gene: NA
clone size: NA
J gene: TRBJ1-1
CDR3 DNA: TGTGCCAGCAGCTTAGAAGACAGTGTTACTGAAGCTTTCTTT
CDR3 protein: CASSLEDSVTEAFF

V gene: TRBV10-3
D gene: TRBD2
clone size: NA
J gene: TRBJ2-3
CDR3 DNA: TGTGCCATCAGTGAGTCATCCGGGGGGGGCACAGATACGCAGTATTTT
CDR3 protein: CAISESSGGGTDTQYF

V gene: TRBV20-1
D gene: NA
clone size: few
J gene: TRBJ1-1
CDR3 DNA: TGCAGTGCTAGAGACAGGGTGAGCACTGAAGCTTTCTTT
CDR3 protein: CSARDRVSTEAFF

V gene: TRBV11-3
D gene: TRBD2
clone size: NA
J gene: TRBJ2-3
CDR3 DNA: TGTGCCAGCAACCCAGAGACTAGCGGGTTTACAGATACGCAGTATTTT
CDR3 protein: CASNPETSGFTDTQYF

V gene: TRBV28
D gene: NA
clone size: NA
J gene: TRBJ2-1
CDR3 DNA: TGTGCCACCCTAATGAGTAGAAACCATGAGCAGTTCTTC
CDR3 protein: CATLMSRNHEQFF

V gene: TRBV19
D gene: NA
clone size: few
J gene: TRBJ2-1
CDR3 DNA: TGTGCCAGTAGTATCATGGGCCGAGACAGAAAGTACAATGAGCAGTTCTTC
CDR3 protein: CASSIMGRDRKYNEQFF

V gene: TRBV10-3
D gene: NA
clone size: few
J gene: TRBJ1-2
CDR3 DNA: TGTGCCACCAGTGTAGGGTATGGCTACACCTTC
CDR3 protein: CATSVGYGYTF

V gene: TRBV10-3
D gene: NA
clone size: NA
J gene: TRBJ2-7
CDR3 DNA: TGTGCCATCACCGACAGGACAGCCGAGCATTACTTC
CDR3 protein: CAITDRTAEHYF

V gene: TRBV20-1
D gene: NA
clone size: NA
J gene: TRBJ2-7
CDR3 DNA: TGCGGTGCTACTCCACTTGCATCGTCCACTCGGAACGAGCAGTACTTC
CDR3 protein: CGATPLASSTRNEQYF